This TCR beta chain was retrieved from a study of shared clonotypes between healthy human individuals. Study background: Every donor yielded three CD4 naive, three CD4 memory, two CD8 naive and one CD8 memory plate.

Using immunoSEQ multiplex PCR, the repertoire was profiled, and TCRdb retains in-frame clones only, with some absent. This sample yields more than 900,000 clones, of which approximately 78% are seen a single time; 0.6% to 0.75% belongs to the top ten. Study results and caveats: Relative to memory subsets, naive subsets generally showed larger estimated richness. Between a handful of donors, naive CD4 clonotypes were shared at a level of approximately 5%.

The CDR3 sequence is 14 residues long. V was pared by 1 base and J by 7 bases, with 9 bases of the junction left unmatched. Germline V CDR1 and CDR2: SQVTM, ANQGSEA. Every donor, a Caucasian adult, lived in Nashville, Tennessee. A word on this clone: Its specificity is not known.

The V gene is TRBV29-1, the J gene TRBJ1-2; 7 nucleotides align to TRBD1. The sequence was collected from a young man in good health. Some clones in this sample may be carry-over from other donors' samples. The specimen sequenced was memory CD4+ T cells from PBMCs. Subset described: CD45RA-negative fraction. The CDR3 sequence is CSVEAYQGVAGYTF. The CDR3 DNA reads as TGCAGCGTTGAAGCTTATCAGGGGGTAGCTGGCTACACCTTC.